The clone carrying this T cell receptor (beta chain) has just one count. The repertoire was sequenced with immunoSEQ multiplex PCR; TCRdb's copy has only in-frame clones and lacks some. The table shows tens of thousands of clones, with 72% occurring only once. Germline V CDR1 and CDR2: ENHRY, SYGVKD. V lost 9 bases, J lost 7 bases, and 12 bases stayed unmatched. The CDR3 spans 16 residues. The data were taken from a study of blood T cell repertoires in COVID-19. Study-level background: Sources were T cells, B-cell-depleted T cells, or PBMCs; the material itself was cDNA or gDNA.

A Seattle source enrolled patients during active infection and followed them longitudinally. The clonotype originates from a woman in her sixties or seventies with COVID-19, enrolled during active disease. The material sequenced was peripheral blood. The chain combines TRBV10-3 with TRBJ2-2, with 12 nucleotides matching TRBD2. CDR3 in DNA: TGTGCCATGGGACCTCTAGCGGGGGGGCATATCGGGGAGCTGTTTTTT. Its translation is CAMGPLAGGHIGELFF.